These 20 T cell receptor beta chains came from one sample sequenced in a study of blood T cell repertoires in COVID-19. Using immunoSEQ multiplex PCR, the repertoire was profiled, and TCRdb retains in-frame clones only, with some absent. The sample has 250,000 to 300,000 clones, around 83% seen once. Sequencing was done on a sample of peripheral blood. The origin of the receptors is a man older than 75 with acute or convalescent COVID-19.

CDR3 nucleotide sequence: TGTGCCAGCAGTGAATTTGGCTTTCCCTACGAGCAGTACTTC. Protein sequence: CASSEFGFPYEQYF. The chain is built from TRBV6-1 and TRBJ2-7, with D uncertain. The CDR3 sequence is 14 residues long. The V gene lost 2 bases and the J gene lost 2 bases, with 10 bases spanning the gap. CDR1 and CDR2 (germline): MNHNS, SASEGT.

The chain joins TRBV5-1 to TRBJ2-5, with 7 bases aligning to TRBD1. The CDR3 has 15 amino acids. With 4 bases clipped from V and 5 bases from J, the junction kept 11 bases outside the gene matches. CDR1 SGHRS and CDR2 YFSETQ come from the germline V gene. The CDR3 reads CASSPGTAPGETQYF. CDR3 in DNA: TGCGCCAGCAGCCCCGGGACAGCCCCGGGGGAGACCCAGTACTTC.

The V call is TRBV7-9, the J call TRBJ2-1, with no clear D. Per the germline V gene, CDR1 is SEHNR and CDR2 is FQNEAQ (reference sequence). V gave up 3 bases and J gave up 0 bases, with 9 bases separating them. The CDR3 is 15 residues long. Written as DNA, the CDR3 is TGTGCCAGCAGCTTTACCCTCAGCTCCTACAATGAGCAGTTCTTC. Translated, it gives CASSFTLSSYNEQFF.

V is TRBV11-2 and J is TRBJ2-7; D perhaps matches TRBD2 (5 bases). The CDR3 runs to 16 residues. In germline, CDR1 is SGHAT, CDR2 FQNNGV. The ends were cut back, 5 bases at V and 3 bases at J, with 20 bases in the middle. The CDR3 DNA reads as TGTGCCAGCAGCCCCCAATTTGCCGACGGGAACTACGAGCAGTACTTC. The encoded protein is CASSPQFADGNYEQYF.

The V call is TRBV6-6, the J call TRBJ2-1; no clear D gene. The CDR3 runs to 12 residues. Per germline, CDR1 MNHNY and CDR2 SVGAGI (reference sequence). V dropped 6 bases and J dropped 6 bases, with 9 bases sitting between them. The CDR3 region is CASSRRVNEQFF. CDR3 sequence (DNA): TGTGCCAGCAGCCGACGTGTCAATGAGCAGTTCTTC.

This chain joins TRBV28 and TRBJ2-7, with a possible D match to TRBD2 (6 bases). V gave up 6 bases and J gave up 6 bases, with 15 bases separating them. The CDR3 is 13 amino acids. Germline values: CDR1 MDHEN, CDR2 SYDVKM. The CDR3 sequence: CASSAGWRGEQYF. CDR3 DNA sequence: TGTGCCAGCAGCGCCGGGTGGCGGGGCGAGCAGTACTTC.

The CDR3 protein is CASSYSKGQNYGYTF. In DNA form, the CDR3 reads TGTGCCAGCAGTTACTCGAAAGGACAGAACTATGGCTACACCTTC. This chain connects TRBV6-5 to TRBJ1-2; tentatively, D is TRBD1 (6 bases). CDR3 length: 15 amino acids. The germline V gene has CDR1 MNHEY and CDR2 SVGAGI. V shed 0 bases and J shed 2 bases, with 10 bases lying between them.

In this sample, this clone turned up a few times. The chain couples TRBV5-6 to TRBJ2-7; perhaps TRBD2 as D (5 bases). The length of the CDR3 is 11 residues. The germline CDR1 and CDR2 sequences are SGHDT and YYEEEE. The V end was cut by 3 bases, the J end by 4 bases, with 5 bases between. CDR3 protein: CASSWEYEQYF. The CDR3 DNA reads as TGTGCCAGCAGCTGGGAGTACGAGCAGTACTTC.

A few counts support this clone. The chain uses TRBV18 and TRBJ2-3; D is undetermined. Germline assignment: CDR1 KGHSH and CDR2 LQKENI. The CDR3 length is 15 residues. V gave up 8 bases and J gave up 4 bases, with 19 bases separating them. The CDR3 nucleotides are TGTGCCAGCACAACCACCCCGTCTGGGCCAGATACGCAGTATTTT. It encodes CASTTTPSGPDTQYF.

This chain connects TRBV18 to TRBJ2-7; the D is unclear. Trimming cost V 1 base and J 2 bases, with 9 bases left between them. Germline CDR1 and CDR2: KGHSH and LQKENI. The CDR3 runs to 14 residues. The CDR3: CASSPQATAYEQYF. CDR3 in DNA: TGTGCCAGCTCACCACAAGCCACAGCCTACGAGCAGTACTTC.

The rearrangement joins TRBV5-4 to TRBJ1-5; D not resolved. Looked up from germline, CDR1 is SGHNT and CDR2 is YYREEE (reference sequence). Between the trimmed V and J ends, which lost 3 bases and 6 bases, there was a span of 7 bases. The length of the CDR3 is 12 residues. The CDR3 DNA sequence: TGTGCCAGCAGCTCGGCGGGTCAGCCCCAGCATTTT. Translation gives CASSSAGQPQHF. Combining the CDR3 with reference TRBV5-4 and TRBJ1-5 gives the whole variable domain ETGVTQSPTHLIKTRGQQVTLRCSSQSGHNTVSWYQQALGQGPQFIFQYYREEENGRGNFPPRFSGLQFPNYSSELNVNALELDDSALYLCASSSAGQPQHFGDGTRLSIL.

The chain links TRBV5-1 to TRBJ2-5, with a possible D match to TRBD1 (6 bases). V was clipped by 6 bases and J by 5 bases, with 14 bases between them. CDR3 length: 13 residues. Germline V gene sequence: CDR1 SGHRS, CDR2 YFSETQ. The CDR3 is CASTQGLGETQYF. The CDR3 bases are TGCGCCAGCACGCAGGGGCTAGGGGAGACCCAGTACTTC.

The rearrangement joins TRBV24-1 to TRBJ2-1, with TRBD1 matching 9 bases. Germline V gives CDR1 KGHDR, CDR2 SFDVKD. Losses at the gene ends were 3 bases for V and 6 bases for J; bases not matched to a gene: 8. This CDR3 comprises 16 residues. CDR3 DNA: TGTGCCACCAGTGATCCGGGACAGGGAAAAACCAATGAGCAGTTCTTC. It translates to CATSDPGQGKTNEQFF.

This clone was recorded once. The CDR3 region has the DNA TGTGCCAGCAGTTATACAGGACTAGCGGTCTCCTACGAGCAGTACTTC. This gives the protein CASSYTGLAVSYEQYF. The chain has TRBV6-5 and TRBJ2-7; 10 bases line up with TRBD2. The junction had 5 bases not matched to a gene; V was cut back by 3 bases and J by 0 bases. Per the germline V gene, CDR1 is MNHEY and CDR2 is SVGAGI. This CDR3 has 16 amino acids.

The chain recombines TRBV9 with TRBJ2-2, with 7 bases that match TRBD2. The CDR3 is 16 residues long. In germline, CDR1 is SGDLS, CDR2 YYNGEE. Unmatched junction bases numbered 12, after V lost 4 bases and J lost 6 bases. CDR3 residues: CASSPPRGEVPGELFF. The CDR3 coding sequence is TGTGCCAGCAGCCCCCCCCGGGGGGAGGTCCCCGGGGAGCTGTTTTTT.

V and J are TRBV21-1 and TRBJ2-1; the D call of TRBD1 is as the table states it, not checked on the DNA. TRBV21-1 is a recognized pseudogene. CDR3 length equals 15 residues. CDR3 amino acids: CASSPYCEGVNEQFF. The CDR3 DNA reads TGTGCCAGCAGCCCCTACTGTGAGGGGGTTAATGAGCAGTTCTTC.

This rearrangement joins TRBV30 to TRBJ2-3; TRBD2 aligns across 12 bases. There are 14 residues in the CDR3. Trimming cost V 5 bases and J 4 bases; bases outside gene matches: 4. Germline assignment: CDR1 GTSNPN and CDR2 SVGIG (reference sequence). CDR3 loop: CAWVLAGGADTQYF. The CDR3 DNA is TGTGCCTGGGTTCTAGCGGGAGGGGCAGATACGCAGTATTTT.

This chain links TRBV12-3 or TRBV12-4 with TRBJ2-5; D might be TRBD2 (6 bases). Trimming shortened V by 3 bases and J by 7 bases, and 12 bases separated the two germline ends. This CDR3 region has 13 residues. CDR3 nucleotide sequence: TGTGCCAGCAGTTTTTTCGGGGGTGGGACCCAGTACTTC. Protein: CASSFFGGGTQYF.

The rearrangement uses TRBV5-4 and TRBJ1-4; 8 positions match TRBD1. The germline V gene encodes CDR1 SGHNT and CDR2 YYREEE (reference sequence). The CDR3 covers 14 residues. V lost 4 bases to trimming and J lost 5 bases; unmatched junction nucleotides: 4. This CDR3 is CASSDGQGNEKLFF. The CDR3 DNA reads as TGTGCCAGCAGCGACGGACAGGGAAATGAAAAACTGTTTTTT.

The chain joins TRBV7-2 to TRBJ2-7; 7 positions agree with TRBD1. There are 14 residues in the CDR3. CDR1 is SGHTA and CDR2 is FQGNSA in the germline V gene. Germline trimming cut 4 bases from V and 2 bases from J; bases unmatched to any gene: 5. As DNA, the CDR3 is TGTGCCAGCAGCTCTCCAGGACAGGCCTACGAGCAGTACTTC. The encoded protein is CASSSPGQAYEQYF.